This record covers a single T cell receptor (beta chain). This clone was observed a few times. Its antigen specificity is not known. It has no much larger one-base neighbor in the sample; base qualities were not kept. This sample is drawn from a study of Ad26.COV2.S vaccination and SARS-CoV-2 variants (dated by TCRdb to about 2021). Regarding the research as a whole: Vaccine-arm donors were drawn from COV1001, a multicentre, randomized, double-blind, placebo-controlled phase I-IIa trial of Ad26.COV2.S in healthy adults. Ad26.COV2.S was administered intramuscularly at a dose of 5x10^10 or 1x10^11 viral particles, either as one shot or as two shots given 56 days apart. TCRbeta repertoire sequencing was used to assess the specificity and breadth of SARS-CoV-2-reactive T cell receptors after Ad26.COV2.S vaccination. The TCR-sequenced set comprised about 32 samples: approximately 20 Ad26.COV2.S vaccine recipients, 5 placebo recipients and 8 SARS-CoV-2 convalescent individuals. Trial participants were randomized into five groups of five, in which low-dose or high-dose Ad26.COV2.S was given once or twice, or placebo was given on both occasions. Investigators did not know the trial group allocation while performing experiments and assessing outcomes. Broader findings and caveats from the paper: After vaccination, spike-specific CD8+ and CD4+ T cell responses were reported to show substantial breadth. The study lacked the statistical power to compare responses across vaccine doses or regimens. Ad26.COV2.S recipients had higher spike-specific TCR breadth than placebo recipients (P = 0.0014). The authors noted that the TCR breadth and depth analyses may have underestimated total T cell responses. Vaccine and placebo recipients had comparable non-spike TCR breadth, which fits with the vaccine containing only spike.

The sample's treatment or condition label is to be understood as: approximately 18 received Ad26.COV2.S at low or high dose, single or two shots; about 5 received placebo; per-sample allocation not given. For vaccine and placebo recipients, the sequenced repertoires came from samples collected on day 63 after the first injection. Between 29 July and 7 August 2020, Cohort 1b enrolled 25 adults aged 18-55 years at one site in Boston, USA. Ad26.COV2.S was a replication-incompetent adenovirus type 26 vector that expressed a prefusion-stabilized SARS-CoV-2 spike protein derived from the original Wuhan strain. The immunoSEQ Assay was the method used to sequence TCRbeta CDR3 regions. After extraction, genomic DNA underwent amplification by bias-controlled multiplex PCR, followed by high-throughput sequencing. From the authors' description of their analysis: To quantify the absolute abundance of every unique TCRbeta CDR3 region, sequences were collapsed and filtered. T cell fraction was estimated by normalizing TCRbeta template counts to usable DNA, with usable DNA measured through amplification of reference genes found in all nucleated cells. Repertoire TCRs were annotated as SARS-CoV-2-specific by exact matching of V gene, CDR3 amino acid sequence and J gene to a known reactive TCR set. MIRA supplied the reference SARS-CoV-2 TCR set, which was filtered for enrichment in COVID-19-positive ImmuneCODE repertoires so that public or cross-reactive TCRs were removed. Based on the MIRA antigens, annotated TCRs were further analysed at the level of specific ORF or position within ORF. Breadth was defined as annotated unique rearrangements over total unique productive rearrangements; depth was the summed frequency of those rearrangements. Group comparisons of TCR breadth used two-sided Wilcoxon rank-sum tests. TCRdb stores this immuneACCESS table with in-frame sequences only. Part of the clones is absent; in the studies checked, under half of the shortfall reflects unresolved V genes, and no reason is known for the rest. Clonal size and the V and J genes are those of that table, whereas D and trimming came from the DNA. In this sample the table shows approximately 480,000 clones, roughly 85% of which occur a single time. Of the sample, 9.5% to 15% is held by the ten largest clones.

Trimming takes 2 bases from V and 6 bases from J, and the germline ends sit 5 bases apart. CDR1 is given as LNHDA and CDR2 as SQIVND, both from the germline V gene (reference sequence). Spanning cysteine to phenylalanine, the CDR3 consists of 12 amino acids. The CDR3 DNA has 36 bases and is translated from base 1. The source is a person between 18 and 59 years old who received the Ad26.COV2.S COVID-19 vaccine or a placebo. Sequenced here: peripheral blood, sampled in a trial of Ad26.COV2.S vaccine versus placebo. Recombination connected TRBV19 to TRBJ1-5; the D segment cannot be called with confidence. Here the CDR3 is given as CASSISFQPQHF. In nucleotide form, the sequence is TGTGCCAGTAGTATATCTTTTCAGCCCCAGCATTTT.